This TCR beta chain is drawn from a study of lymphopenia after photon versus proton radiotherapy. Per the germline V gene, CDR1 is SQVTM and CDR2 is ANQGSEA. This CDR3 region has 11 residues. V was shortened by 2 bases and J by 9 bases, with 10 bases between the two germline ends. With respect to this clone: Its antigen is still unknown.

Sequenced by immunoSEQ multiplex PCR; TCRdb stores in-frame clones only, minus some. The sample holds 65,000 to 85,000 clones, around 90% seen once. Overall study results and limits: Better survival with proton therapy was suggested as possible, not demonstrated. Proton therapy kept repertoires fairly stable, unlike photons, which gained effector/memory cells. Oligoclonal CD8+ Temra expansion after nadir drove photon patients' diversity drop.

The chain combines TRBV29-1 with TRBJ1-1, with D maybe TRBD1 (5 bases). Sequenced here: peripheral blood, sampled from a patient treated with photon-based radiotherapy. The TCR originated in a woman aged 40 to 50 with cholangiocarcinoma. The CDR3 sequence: CSVERRTQAFF. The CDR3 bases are TGCAGCGTTGAAAGGCGGACACAAGCTTTCTTT.